The clone carrying this T cell receptor beta chain has a handful of counts. Its specificity is not known. Germline V gene data show CDR1 as WSHSY and CDR2 as SAAADI. The CDR3 is 15 residues long. The V and J ends lost 0 bases and 9 bases respectively, with 15 bases between them. This entry is derived from a study of blood T cells in healthy people across ages. Study findings and constraints: TCR beta diversity tracked closely with naive T cell percentage.

Alongside a J-beta primer mix, a sample-barcoded 5' primer served in a second PCR lasting roughly 6 to 12 cycles. Tagging of each cDNA molecule was performed by a template-switch adaptor with 12 random nucleotides. Via MiXCR, TCRdb re-called the 5' RACE reads, giving one row per CDR3 protein. The data hold over 1,200,000 distinct CDR3 sequences, with approximately 59% observed a single time. The origin of this receptor is a young man in good health. V and J are TRBV10-2 and TRBJ1-5; D call uncertain. Sequenced input: blood. The CDR3 region has the DNA TGCGCCAGCAGTGAGTCGATAGATTCTGTCTCGCCCCAGCATTTT. Translated: CASSESIDSVSPQHF.